This T cell receptor (beta chain) came from a study of blood T cell repertoires in COVID-19. About the research overall: The samples span acute and convalescent COVID-19 from the United States, Italy and Spain. Sources were T cells, B-cell-depleted T cells, or PBMCs; the material itself was cDNA or gDNA.

As processed by the authors: Reference gene primer amplification in the assay estimated nucleated cell counts. The data were produced by immunoSEQ multiplex PCR, yet TCRdb's version contains in-frame clones alone and is incomplete. That table gives V, J and clone size, and the DNA gave D and trimming. The data show about 80,000 clones, approximately 76% seen once. The CDR3 spans 12 residues. Trimming took off 7 bases at V and 5 bases at J, with 11 bases between the two ends. In germline, CDR1 is MDHEN, CDR2 SYDVKM. This chain connects TRBV28 to TRBJ1-2; possibly TRBD1 for D (6 bases). Sequencing was carried out using peripheral blood. This sequence was found in a man in his 70s with active or convalescent COVID-19. The CDR3 DNA follows: TGTGCCAGCAATGGGGACATTTATGGCTACACCTTC. The encoded protein is CASNGDIYGYTF.